This TCR beta chain comes out of a study of shared clonotypes between healthy human individuals. CDR1 GTSNPN and CDR2 SVGIG come from the germline V gene (reference sequence). The V gene lost 5 bases and the J gene lost 2 bases, with 22 bases spanning the gap. This CDR3 region has 17 residues. Splitting of each subset's genomic DNA was done evenly across several immunoSEQ plates. Assay: immunoSEQ multiplex PCR; the TCRdb copy retains only in-frame clones and omits some. The sample contains about half a million clones, around 75% of which appear only once. V and J are TRBV30 and TRBJ1-5; weak D call: TRBD1 (6 bases). Sequencing input: PBMCs. The sequence derives from a woman between 35 and 50 years old in good health. Some clones in this sample may be carry-over from other donors' samples. CDR3 bases: TGTGCCTGGGATGGTGGCAGGGGCTCTACGGGCAATCAGCCCCAGCATTTT. Its translation: CAWDGGRGSTGNQPQHF.